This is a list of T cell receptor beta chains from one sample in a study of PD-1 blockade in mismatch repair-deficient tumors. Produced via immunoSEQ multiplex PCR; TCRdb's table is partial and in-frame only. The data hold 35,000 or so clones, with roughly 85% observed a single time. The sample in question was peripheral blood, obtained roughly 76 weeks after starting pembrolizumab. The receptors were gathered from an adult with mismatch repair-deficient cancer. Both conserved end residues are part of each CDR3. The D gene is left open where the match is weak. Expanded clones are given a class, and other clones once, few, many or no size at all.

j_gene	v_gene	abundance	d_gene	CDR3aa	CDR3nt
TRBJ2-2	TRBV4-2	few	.	CASSQVGGTNTGELFF	TGTGCCAGCAGCCAAGTCGGCGGGACAAACACCGGGGAGCTGTTTTTT
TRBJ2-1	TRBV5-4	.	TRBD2	CASSLAGGVYNGQFF	TGTGCCAGCAGCCTGGCGGGAGGGGTATACAATGGGCAGTTCTTC
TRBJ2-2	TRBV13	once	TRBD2	CASSTTLAGVGELFF	TGTGCCAGCAGCACAACCTTAGCGGGGGTCGGGGAGCTGTTTTTT
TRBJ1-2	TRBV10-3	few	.	CAISETGRLYGYTF	TGTGCCATCAGTGAAACGGGACGGCTCTATGGCTACACCTTC
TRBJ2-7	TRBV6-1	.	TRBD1	CATSGQGLSYEQYF	TGTGCCACCTCCGGACAGGGGCTCTCCTACGAGCAGTACTTC
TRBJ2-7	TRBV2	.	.	CASSRDNYEQYF	TGTGCCAGCAGCAGAGACAACTACGAGCAGTACTTC
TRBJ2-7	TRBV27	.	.	CASSFLAGAREQYF	TGTGCCAGCAGTTTTTTAGCTGGAGCCCGCGAGCAGTACTTC
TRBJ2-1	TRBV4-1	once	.	CASSQGISGYNEQFF	TGCGCCAGCAGCCAAGGGATATCCGGGTACAATGAGCAGTTCTTC
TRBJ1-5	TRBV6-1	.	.	CAERGGLDQPQHF	TGTGCCGAGAGGGGGGGGCTTGATCAGCCCCAGCATTTT
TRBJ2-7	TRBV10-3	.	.	CAISESGAGYEQYF	TGTGCCATCAGTGAGTCAGGGGCCGGCTACGAGCAGTACTTC
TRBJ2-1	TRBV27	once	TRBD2	CASSLSMRGRNSYNEQFF	TGTGCCAGCAGTTTATCTATGCGCGGGAGGAACTCCTACAATGAGCAGTTCTTC
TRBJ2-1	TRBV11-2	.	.	CASSPTWLGNEQFF	TGTGCCAGCAGCCCTACATGGTTAGGGAATGAGCAGTTCTTC
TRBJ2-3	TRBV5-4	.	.	CASSLHAELTDTQYF	TGTGCCAGCAGCTTGCATGCGGAACTCACAGATACGCAGTATTTT
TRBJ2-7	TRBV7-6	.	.	CASSLQGNFYEQYF	TGTGCCAGCAGCTTACAGGGGAATTTCTACGAGCAGTACTTC
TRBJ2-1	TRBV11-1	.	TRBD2	CASSFRLAGRLNEQFF	TGTGCCAGCAGCTTCCGACTAGCGGGAAGATTGAATGAGCAGTTCTTC
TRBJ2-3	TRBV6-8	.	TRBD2	CASSPDIFRAGGPLRYSTDTQYF	TGTGCCAGCAGTCCGGACATTTTTAGGGCGGGAGGGCCACTCCGATATAGCACAGATACGCAGTATTTT
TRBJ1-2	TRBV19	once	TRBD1	CAIQGKTDGYTF	TGTGCCATACAGGGGAAAACGGACGGCTACACCTTC
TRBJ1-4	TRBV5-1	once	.	CASSSRGTTTNEKLFF	TGCGCCAGCAGCTCCCGGGGCACAACAACTAATGAAAAACTGTTTTTT
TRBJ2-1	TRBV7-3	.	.	CASSTQGQGAGLDNNYNEQFF	TGTGCCAGCAGCACCCAGGGTCAGGGGGCGGGACTAGACAACAATTACAATGAGCAGTTCTTC
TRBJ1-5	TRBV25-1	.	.	CASSSADSSNQPQHF	TGTGCCAGCAGTTCGGCCGACTCTAGCAATCAGCCCCAGCATTTT
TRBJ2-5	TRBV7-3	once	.	CASSLNRASGQETQYF	TGTGCCAGCAGCTTAAATAGGGCCTCAGGACAAGAGACCCAGTACTTC
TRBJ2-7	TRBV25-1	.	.	CASRPWMGTYEQYF	TGTGCCAGCAGACCCTGGATGGGAACCTACGAGCAGTACTTC
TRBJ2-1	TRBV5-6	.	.	CASSLGGSNEQFF	TGTGCCAGCAGCTTGGGGGGCTCAAATGAGCAGTTCTTC
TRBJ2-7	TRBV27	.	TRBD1	CASSPRPQGAHYEQYF	TGTGCCAGCAGTCCACGGCCCCAGGGGGCTCACTACGAGCAGTACTTC
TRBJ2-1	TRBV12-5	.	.	CASASDMADEQFF	TGTGCTAGTGCTAGCGATATGGCTGATGAGCAGTTCTTC
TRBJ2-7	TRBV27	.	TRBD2	CASSPYAGGKYEQYF	TGTGCCAGCAGTCCCTACGCGGGGGGGAAATACGAGCAGTACTTC
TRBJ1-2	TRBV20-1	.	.	CSASGGAGYTF	TGCAGTGCTAGTGGCGGGGCGGGCTACACCTTC
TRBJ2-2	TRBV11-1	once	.	CASSLAGKGRGTGELFF	TGTGCCAGCAGCTTAGCCGGGAAGGGCAGGGGCACCGGGGAGCTGTTTTTT
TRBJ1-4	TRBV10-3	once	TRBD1	CAIRTDRGDEKLFF	TGTGCCATCAGAACGGACAGGGGAGATGAAAAACTGTTTTTT
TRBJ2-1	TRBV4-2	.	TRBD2	CASSSRGGNEQFF	TGTGCCAGCAGCTCAAGGGGAGGGAATGAGCAGTTCTTC
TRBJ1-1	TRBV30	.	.	CAWNLGGLEAFF	TGTGCCTGGAATCTAGGGGGATTAGAAGCTTTCTTT
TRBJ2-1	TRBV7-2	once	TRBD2	CASSPGTSGTRLHEQFF	TGTGCCAGCAGCCCCGGGACTAGCGGGACGAGACTCCATGAGCAGTTCTTC
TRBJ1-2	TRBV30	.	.	CAWSSYPNYGYTF	TGTGCCTGGAGCTCATATCCTAACTATGGCTACACCTTC
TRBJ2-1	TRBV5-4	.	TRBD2	CASRGGSSENEQFF	TGTGCCAGCAGAGGCGGGAGTTCCGAAAATGAGCAGTTCTTC
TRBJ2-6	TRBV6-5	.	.	CASSYGGPGANVLTF	TGTGCCAGCAGTTACGGAGGGCCTGGGGCCAACGTCCTGACTTTC
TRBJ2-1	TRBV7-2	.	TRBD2	CASSSVREFTNEQFF	TGTGCCAGCAGTTCAGTGCGGGAGTTCACGAATGAGCAGTTCTTC
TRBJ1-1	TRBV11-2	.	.	CASSLDSLWRMGTEAFF	TGTGCCAGCAGCTTAGATAGTCTCTGGCGGATGGGCACTGAAGCTTTCTTT
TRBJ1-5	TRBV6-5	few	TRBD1	CASRVTGGLDQPQHF	TGTGCCAGCAGAGTGACAGGGGGGCTGGATCAGCCCCAGCATTTT
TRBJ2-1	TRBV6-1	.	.	CASLKNEQFF	TGTGCCAGCCTAAAGAATGAGCAGTTCTTC
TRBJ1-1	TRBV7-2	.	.	CASSSARGTEAFF	TGTGCCAGCAGCTCAGCAAGGGGCACTGAAGCTTTCTTT
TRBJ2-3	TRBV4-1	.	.	CASSPLRWDTQYF	TGCGCCAGCAGCCCCCTGAGATGGGATACGCAGTATTTT